The subject of this entry is one T cell receptor (beta chain). The data stem from a study of blood T cell repertoires in COVID-19. Across the whole study: COVID-19 samples, acute and convalescent, were from the United States, Italy and Spain. T cells, B-cell-depleted T cells, or PBMCs provided the cDNA or gDNA that served as material.

Study members were between about 18 and 95 years old and lived in fewer than 30 US regions. Sequencing used immunoSEQ multiplex PCR; TCRdb keeps in-frame clones, though not all of them. The sample yields 400,000 to 550,000 clones, 70% to 90% seen once. In germline, CDR1 is SGHNT, CDR2 YYREEE (reference sequence). The CDR3 is 18 residues long. V was shortened by 3 bases and J by 3 bases, with 24 bases between the two germline ends. The specimen was PBMCs or T cells enriched from blood (not recorded which). The genes are TRBV5-4 and TRBJ1-1; weak D call: TRBD1 (6 bases). The sequence derives from a woman under 30 with acute COVID-19. The CDR3 nucleotides read TGTGCCAGCAGCTCTCCCTCCTATACAGGGCCCTTGGACACTGAAGCTTTCTTT. Its protein is CASSSPSYTGPLDTEAFF. The variable domain in full, with the rest retrieved from reference TRBV5-4 and TRBJ1-1, is ETGVTQSPTHLIKTRGQQVTLRCSSQSGHNTVSWYQQALGQGPQFIFQYYREEENGRGNFPPRFSGLQFPNYSSELNVNALELDDSALYLCASSSPSYTGPLDTEAFFGQGTRLTVV.